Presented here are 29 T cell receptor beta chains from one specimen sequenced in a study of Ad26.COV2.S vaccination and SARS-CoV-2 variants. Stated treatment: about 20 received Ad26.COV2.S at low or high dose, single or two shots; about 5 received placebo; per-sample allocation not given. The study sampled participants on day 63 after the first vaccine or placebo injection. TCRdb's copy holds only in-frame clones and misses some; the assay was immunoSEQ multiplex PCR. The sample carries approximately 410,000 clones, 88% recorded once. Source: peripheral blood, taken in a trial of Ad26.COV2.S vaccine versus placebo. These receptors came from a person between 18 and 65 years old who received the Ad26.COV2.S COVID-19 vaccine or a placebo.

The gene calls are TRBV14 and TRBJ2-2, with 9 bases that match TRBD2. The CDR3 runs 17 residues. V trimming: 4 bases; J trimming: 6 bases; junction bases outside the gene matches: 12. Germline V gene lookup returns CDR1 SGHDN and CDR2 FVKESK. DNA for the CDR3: TGTGCCAGCAGCCCCTTTAGGGGCGGGGGGGCTCCCGGGGAGCTGTTTTTT. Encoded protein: CASSPFRGGGAPGELFF.

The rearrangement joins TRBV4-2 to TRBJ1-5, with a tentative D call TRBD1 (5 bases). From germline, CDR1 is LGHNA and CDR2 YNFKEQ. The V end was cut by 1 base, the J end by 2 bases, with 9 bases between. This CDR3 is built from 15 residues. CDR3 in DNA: TGTGCCAGCAGCCAAGCGGCGGGGGGCAATCAGCCCCAGCATTTT. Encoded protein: CASSQAAGGNQPQHF.

The CDR3 region has the DNA TGTGCCAGTAGTCCACGGACAGGCGGAAGCTCCTACGAGCAGTACTTC. Protein product: CASSPRTGGSSYEQYF. This chain uses TRBV19 with TRBJ2-7; 7 nucleotides align to TRBD1. The CDR3 is 16 residues long. Trimming at V came to 5 bases and at J to 0 bases, leaving 10 bases not matched to a gene. Germline CDR1 reads LNHDA; CDR2 reads SQIVND (reference sequence).

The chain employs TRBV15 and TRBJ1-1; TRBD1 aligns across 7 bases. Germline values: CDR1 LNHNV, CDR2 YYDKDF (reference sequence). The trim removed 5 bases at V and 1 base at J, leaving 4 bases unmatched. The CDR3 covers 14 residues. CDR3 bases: TGTGCCACCAGCTACAGGGGTGGGAACACTGAAGCTTTCTTT. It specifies CATSYRGGNTEAFF. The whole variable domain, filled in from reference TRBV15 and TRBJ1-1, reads DAMVIQNPRYQVTQFGKPVTLSCSQTLNHNVMYWYQQKSSQAPKLLFHYYDKDFNNEADTPDNFQSRRPNTSFCFLDIRSPGLGDTAMYLCATSYRGGNTEAFFGQGTRLTVV.

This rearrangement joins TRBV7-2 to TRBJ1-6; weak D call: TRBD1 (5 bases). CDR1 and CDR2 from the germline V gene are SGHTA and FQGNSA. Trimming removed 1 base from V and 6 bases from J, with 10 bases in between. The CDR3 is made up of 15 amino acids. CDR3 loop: CASSLVQGVNSPLHF. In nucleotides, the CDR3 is TGTGCCAGCAGCTTAGTTCAGGGTGTTAATTCACCCCTCCACTTT.

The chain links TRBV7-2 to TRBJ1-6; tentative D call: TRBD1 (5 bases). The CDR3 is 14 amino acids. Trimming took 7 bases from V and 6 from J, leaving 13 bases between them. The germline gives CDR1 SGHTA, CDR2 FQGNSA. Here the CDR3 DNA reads TGTGCCAGCACCACCAGCGGGGGTAATTCACCCCTCCACTTT. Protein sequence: CASTTSGGNSPLHF.

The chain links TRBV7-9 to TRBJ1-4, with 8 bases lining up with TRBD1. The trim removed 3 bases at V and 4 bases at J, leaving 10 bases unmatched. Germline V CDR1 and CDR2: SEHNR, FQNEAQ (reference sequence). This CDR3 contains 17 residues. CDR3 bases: TGTGCCAGCAGCTTCCAATCTGGGACAGGATTTAATGAAAAACTGTTTTTT. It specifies CASSFQSGTGFNEKLFF. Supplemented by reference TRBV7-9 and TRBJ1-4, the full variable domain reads DTGVSQNPRHKITKRGQNVTFRCDPISEHNRLYWYRQTLGQGPEFLTYFQNEAQLEKSRLLSDRFSAERPKGSFSTLEIQRTEQGDSAMYLCASSFQSGTGFNEKLFFGSGTQLSVL.

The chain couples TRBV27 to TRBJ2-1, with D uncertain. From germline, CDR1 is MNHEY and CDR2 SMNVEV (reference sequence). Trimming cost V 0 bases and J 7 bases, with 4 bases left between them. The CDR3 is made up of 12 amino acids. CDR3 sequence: CASSLSLNEQFF. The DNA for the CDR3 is TGTGCCAGCAGTTTATCGTTGAATGAGCAGTTCTTC.

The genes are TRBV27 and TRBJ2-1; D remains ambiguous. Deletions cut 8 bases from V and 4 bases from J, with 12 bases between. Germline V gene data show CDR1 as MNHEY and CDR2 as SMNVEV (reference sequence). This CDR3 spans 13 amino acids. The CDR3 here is CASGLTLYNEQFF. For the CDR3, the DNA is TGTGCCAGCGGCCTGACTCTTTACAATGAGCAGTTCTTC.

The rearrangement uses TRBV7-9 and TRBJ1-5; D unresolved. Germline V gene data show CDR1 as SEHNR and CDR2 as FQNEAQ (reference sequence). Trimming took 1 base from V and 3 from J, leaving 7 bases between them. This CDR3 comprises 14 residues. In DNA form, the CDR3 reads TGTGCCAGCAGCTTAGGGGGTTACAATCAGCCCCAGCATTTT. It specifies CASSLGGYNQPQHF.

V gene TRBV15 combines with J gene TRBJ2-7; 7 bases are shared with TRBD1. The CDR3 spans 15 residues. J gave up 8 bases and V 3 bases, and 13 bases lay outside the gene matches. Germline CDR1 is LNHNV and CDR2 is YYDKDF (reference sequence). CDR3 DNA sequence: TGTGCCACCAGCAGCCACGGGACAGAACTTAGAAAGCAGTACTTC. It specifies CATSSHGTELRKQYF.

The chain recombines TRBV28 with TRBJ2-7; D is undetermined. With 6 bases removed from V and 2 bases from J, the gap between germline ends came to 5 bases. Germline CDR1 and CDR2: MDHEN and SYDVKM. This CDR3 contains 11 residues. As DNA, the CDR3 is TGTGCCAGCAGCACAGCCTACGAGCAGTACTTC. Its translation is CASSTAYEQYF.

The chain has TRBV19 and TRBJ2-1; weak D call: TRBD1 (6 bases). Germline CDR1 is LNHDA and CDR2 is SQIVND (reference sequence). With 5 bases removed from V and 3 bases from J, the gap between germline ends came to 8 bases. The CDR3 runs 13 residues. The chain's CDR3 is CASSSDSYNEQFF. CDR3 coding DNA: TGTGCCAGTAGTTCGGACAGCTACAATGAGCAGTTCTTC.

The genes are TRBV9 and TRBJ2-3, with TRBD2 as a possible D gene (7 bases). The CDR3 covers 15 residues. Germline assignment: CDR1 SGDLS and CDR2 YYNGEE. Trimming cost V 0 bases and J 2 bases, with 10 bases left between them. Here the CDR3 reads CASSVDGGLTDTQYF. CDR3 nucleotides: TGTGCCAGCAGCGTAGACGGGGGGCTCACAGATACGCAGTATTTT.

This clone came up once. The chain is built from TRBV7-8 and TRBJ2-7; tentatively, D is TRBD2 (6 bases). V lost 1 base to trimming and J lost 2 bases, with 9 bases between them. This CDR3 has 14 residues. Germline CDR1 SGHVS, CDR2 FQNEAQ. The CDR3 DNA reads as TGTGCCAGCAGCTTAGTGGGACTGCCCTACGAGCAGTACTTC. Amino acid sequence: CASSLVGLPYEQYF.

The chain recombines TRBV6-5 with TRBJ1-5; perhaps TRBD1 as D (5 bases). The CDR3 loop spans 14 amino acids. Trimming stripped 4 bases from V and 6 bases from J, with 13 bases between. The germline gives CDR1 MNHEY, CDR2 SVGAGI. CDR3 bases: TGTGCCAGCAGTTCCGGGACCGGGGTTCAGCCCCAGCATTTT. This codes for CASSSGTGVQPQHF.

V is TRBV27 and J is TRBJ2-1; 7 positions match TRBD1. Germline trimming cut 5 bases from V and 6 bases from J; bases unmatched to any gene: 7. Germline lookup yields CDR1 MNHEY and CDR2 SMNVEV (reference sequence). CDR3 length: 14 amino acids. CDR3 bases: TGTGCCAGCAGTGCCAGGGGGTTCGGCAATGAGCAGTTCTTC. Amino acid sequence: CASSARGFGNEQFF.

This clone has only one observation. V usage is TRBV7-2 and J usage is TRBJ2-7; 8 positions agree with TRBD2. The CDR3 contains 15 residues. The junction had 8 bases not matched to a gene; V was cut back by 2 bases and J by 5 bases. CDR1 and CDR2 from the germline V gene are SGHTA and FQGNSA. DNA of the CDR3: TGTGCCAGCAGCTTACGGCCGCAGCGGGGGAACGAGCAGTACTTC. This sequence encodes CASSLRPQRGNEQYF.

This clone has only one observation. CDR3 DNA: TGTGCCAGCAGCCTCACCCATGGACAGGGCGCGGCCTACGAGCAGTACTTC. This sequence encodes CASSLTHGQGAAYEQYF. The chain links TRBV11-2 to TRBJ2-7, with 8 positions matching TRBD1. The germline CDR1 and CDR2 sequences are SGHAT and FQNNGV. The J segment lost 2 bases and the V segment lost 5 bases, leaving 14 bases of the junction unmatched. The CDR3 extends over 17 amino acids.

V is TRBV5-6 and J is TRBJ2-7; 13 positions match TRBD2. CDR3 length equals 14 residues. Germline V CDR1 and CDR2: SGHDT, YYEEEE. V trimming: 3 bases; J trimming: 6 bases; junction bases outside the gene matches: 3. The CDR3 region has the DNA TGTGCCAGCAGCTGGGGGACTAGCGGGGCCGAGCAGTACTTC. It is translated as CASSWGTSGAEQYF. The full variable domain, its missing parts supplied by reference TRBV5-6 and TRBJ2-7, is DAGVTQSPTHLIKTRGQQVTLRCSPKSGHDTVSWYQQALGQGPQFIFQYYEEEERQRGNFPDRFSGHQFPNYSSELNVNALLLGDSALYLCASSWGTSGAEQYFGPGTRLTVT.

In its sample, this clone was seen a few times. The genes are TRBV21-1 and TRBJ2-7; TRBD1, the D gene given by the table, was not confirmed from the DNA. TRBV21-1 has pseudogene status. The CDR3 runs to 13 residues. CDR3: CASSRGDRDEQYF. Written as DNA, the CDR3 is TGTGCCAGCAGCAGGGGGGACAGGGACGAGCAGTACTTC.

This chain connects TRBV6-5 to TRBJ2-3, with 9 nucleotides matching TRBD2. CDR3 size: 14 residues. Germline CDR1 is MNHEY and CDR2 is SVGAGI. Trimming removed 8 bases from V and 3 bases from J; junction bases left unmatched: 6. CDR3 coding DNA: TGTGCCAGCGGGGCGGGGGGGCCAACAGATACGCAGTATTTT. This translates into CASGAGGPTDTQYF.

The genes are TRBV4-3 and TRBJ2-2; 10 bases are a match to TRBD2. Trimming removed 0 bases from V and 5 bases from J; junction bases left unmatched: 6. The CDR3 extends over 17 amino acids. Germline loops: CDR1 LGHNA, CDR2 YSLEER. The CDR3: CASSQDFGLAATGELFF. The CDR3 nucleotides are TGCGCCAGCAGCCAAGATTTTGGACTAGCGGCGACCGGGGAGCTGTTTTTT.

The CDR3 protein is CASRPESYYGYTF. DNA of the CDR3: TGTGCCAGCCGACCGGAAAGCTATTATGGCTACACCTTC. The V and J genes are TRBV2 and TRBJ1-2; D remains ambiguous. V lost 8 bases to trimming and J lost 5 bases, with 15 bases between them. This CDR3 has 13 amino acids. Germline-derived CDR1 and CDR2 are SNHLY and FYNNEI.

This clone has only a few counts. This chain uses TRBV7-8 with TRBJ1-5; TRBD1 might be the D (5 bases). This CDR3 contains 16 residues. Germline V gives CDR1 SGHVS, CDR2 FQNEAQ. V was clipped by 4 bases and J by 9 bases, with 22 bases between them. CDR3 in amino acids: CASSWARGPRAGPQHF. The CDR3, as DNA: TGTGCCAGCAGCTGGGCCCGGGGACCACGGGCAGGGCCCCAGCATTTT.

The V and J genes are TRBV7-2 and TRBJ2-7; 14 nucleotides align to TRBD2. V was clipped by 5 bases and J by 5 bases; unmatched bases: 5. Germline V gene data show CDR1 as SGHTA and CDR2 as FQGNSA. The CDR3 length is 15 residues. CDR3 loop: CASSGRTSGGNEQYF. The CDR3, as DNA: TGTGCCAGCAGCGGACGGACTAGCGGGGGGAACGAGCAGTACTTC.

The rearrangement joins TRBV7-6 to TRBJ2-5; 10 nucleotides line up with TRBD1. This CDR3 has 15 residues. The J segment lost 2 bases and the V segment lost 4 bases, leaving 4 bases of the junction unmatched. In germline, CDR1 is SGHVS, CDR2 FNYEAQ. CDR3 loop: CASSWGQGRQETQYF. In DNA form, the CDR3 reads TGTGCCAGCAGCTGGGGACAGGGGAGACAAGAGACCCAGTACTTC.

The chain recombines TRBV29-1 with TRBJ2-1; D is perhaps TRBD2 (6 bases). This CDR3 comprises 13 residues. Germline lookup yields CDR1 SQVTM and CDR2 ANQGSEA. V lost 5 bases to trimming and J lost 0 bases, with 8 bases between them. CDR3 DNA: TGCAGCGTTCGACTAGTCTCCTACAATGAGCAGTTCTTC. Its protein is CSVRLVSYNEQFF.

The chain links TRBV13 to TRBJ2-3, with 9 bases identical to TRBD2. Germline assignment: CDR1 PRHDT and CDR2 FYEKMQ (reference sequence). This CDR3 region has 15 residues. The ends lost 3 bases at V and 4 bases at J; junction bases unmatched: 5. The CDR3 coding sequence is TGTGCCAGCAGCTTTGTAGCGGGGGTGTCAGATACGCAGTATTTT. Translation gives CASSFVAGVSDTQYF.